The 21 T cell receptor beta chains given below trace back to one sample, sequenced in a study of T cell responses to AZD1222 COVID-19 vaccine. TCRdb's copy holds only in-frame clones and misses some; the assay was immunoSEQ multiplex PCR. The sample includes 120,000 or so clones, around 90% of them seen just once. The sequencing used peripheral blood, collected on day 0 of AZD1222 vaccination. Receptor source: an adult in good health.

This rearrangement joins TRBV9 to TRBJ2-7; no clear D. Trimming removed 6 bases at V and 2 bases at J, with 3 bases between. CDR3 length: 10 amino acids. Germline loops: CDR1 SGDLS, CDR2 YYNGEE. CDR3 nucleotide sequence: TGTGCCAGCAATCCCTACGAGCAGTACTTC. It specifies CASNPYEQYF.

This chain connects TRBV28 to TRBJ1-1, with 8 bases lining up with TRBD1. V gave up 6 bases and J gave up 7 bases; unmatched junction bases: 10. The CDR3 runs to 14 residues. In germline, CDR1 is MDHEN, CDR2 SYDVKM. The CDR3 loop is CASSSPGQGNEAFF. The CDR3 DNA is TGTGCCAGCAGCTCCCCTGGACAGGGCAATGAAGCTTTCTTT.

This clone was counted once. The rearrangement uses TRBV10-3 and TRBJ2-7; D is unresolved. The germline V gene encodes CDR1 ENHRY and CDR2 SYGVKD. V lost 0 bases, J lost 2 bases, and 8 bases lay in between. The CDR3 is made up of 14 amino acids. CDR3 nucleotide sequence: TGTGCCATCAGTGAGTCGTATAAAGCCTACGAGCAGTACTTC. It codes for CAISESYKAYEQYF.

The chain's CDR3 is CASRTGQGYNEQFF. CDR3 in DNA: TGTGCCAGCAGAACGGGACAGGGGTACAATGAGCAGTTCTTC. The V and J genes are TRBV7-9 and TRBJ2-1, with 10 bases fitting TRBD1. V lost 6 bases and J lost 4; bases outside the gene matches: 3. The CDR3 extends over 14 amino acids. CDR1 is SEHNR, CDR2 FQNEAQ, per germline (reference sequence).

This CDR3 reads CASSNLLGPLHF. The CDR3 DNA is TGTGCCAGCAGTAACCTTCTAGGGCCCCTCCACTTT. The J gene is TRBJ1-6, the V gene TRBV6-5; D is ambiguous. Per the germline V gene, CDR1 is MNHEY and CDR2 is SVGAGI. The CDR3 extends over 12 amino acids. V lost 5 bases and J lost 13, with 12 bases in between.

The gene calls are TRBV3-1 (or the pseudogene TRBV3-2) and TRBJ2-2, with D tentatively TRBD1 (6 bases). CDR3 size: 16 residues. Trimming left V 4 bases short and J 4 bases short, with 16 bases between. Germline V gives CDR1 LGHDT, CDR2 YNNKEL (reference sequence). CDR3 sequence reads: CASSLKAGETTGELFF. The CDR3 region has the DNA TGTGCCAGCAGCCTTAAGGCAGGGGAGACCACCGGGGAGCTGTTTTTT.

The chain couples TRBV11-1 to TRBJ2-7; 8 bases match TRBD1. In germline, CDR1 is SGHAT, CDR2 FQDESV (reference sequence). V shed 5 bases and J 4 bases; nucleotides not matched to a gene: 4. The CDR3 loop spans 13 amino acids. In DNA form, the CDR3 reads TGTGCCAGCAGCCCTAGGACAGGGTACGAGCAGTACTTC. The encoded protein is CASSPRTGYEQYF.

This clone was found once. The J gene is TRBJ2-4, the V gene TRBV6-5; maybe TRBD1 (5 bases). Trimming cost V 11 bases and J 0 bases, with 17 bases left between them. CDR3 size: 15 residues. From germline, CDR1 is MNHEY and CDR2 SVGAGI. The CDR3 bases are TGTGCCTCCCGAGGTCAGGGCCTAGCCAAAAACATTCAGTACTTC. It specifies CASRGQGLAKNIQYF.

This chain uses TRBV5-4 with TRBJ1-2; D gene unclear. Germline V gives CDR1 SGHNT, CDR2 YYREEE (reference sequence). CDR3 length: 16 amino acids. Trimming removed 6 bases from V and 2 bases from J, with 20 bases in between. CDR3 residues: CASTQLVEQFNYGYTF. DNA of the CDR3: TGTGCCAGCACCCAGCTCGTGGAACAGTTCAACTATGGCTACACCTTC.

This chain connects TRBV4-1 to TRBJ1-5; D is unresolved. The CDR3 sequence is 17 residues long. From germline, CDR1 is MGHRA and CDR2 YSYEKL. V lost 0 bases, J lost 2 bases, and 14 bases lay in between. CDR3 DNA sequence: TGCGCCAGCAGCCAAGATGTCGAGGAGTTTGGCAATCAGCCCCAGCATTTT. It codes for CASSQDVEEFGNQPQHF.

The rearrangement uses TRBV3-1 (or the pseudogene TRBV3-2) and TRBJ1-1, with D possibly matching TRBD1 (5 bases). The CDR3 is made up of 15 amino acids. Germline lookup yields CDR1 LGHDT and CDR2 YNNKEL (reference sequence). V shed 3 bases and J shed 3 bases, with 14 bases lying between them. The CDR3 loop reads CASSHRGLLDTEAFF. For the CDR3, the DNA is TGTGCCAGCAGCCATCGGGGACTTCTGGACACTGAAGCTTTCTTT.

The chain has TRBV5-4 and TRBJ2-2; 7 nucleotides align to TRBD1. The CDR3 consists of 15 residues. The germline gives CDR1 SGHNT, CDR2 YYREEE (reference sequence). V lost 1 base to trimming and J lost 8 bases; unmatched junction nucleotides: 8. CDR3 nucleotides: TGTGCCAGCAGCTTGAGACAGGGCAGGATGGGGGAGCTGTTTTTT. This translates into CASSLRQGRMGELFF.

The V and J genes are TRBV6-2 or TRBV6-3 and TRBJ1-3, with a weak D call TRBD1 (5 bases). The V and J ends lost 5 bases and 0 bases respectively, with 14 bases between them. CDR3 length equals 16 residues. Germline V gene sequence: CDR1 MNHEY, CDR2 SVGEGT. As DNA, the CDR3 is TGTGCCAGCAGTCCCCAGGGCTTACTCTCTGGAAACACCATATATTTT. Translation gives CASSPQGLLSGNTIYF.

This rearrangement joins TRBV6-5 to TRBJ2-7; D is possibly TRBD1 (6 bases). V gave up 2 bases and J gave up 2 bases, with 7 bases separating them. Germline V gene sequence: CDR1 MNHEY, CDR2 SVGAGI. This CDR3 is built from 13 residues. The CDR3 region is CASSYGGPYEQYF. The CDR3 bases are TGTGCCAGCAGTTACGGGGGCCCCTACGAGCAGTACTTC.

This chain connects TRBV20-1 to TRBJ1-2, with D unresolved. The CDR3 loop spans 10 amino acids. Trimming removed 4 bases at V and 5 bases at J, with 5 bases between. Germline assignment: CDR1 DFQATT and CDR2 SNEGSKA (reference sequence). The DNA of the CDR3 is TGCAGTGCTATTGAGTATGGCTACACCTTC. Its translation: CSAIEYGYTF.

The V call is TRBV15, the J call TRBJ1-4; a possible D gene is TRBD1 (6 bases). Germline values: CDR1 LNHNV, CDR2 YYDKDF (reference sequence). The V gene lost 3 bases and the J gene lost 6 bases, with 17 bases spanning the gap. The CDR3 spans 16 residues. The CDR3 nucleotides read TGTGCCACCAGCAGGGACACAGGGAGAAGAGATGAAAAACTGTTTTTT. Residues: CATSRDTGRRDEKLFF.

In nucleotides, the CDR3 is TGTGCCACCAGCAGAAGACTAGCGGGGGCCTATGAGCAGTTCTTC. This sequence encodes CATSRRLAGAYEQFF. The chain uses TRBV15 and TRBJ2-1; TRBD2 agrees at 12 bases. Germline V gene lookup returns CDR1 LNHNV and CDR2 YYDKDF (reference sequence). With V trimmed by 2 bases and J by 8 bases, 4 bases remained unmatched. The CDR3 extends over 15 amino acids.

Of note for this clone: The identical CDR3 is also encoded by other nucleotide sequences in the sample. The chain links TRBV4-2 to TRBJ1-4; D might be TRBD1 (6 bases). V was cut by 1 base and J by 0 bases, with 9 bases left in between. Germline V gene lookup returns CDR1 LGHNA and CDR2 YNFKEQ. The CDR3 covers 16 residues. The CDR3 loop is CASSQGGTTTNEKLFF. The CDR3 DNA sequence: TGTGCCAGCAGCCAAGGTGGGACAACAACTAATGAAAAACTGTTTTTT.

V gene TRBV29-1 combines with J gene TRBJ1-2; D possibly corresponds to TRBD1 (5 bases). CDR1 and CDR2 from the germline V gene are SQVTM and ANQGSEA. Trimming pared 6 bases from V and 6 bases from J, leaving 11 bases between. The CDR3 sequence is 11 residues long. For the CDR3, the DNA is TGCAGCGTGGGACGGACGGATGGCTACACCTTC. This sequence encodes CSVGRTDGYTF.

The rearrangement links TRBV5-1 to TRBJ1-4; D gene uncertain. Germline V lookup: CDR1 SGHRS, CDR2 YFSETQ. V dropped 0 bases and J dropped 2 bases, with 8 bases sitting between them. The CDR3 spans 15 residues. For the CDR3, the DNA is TGCGCCAGCAGCTTGGTGGGTTCCACTAATGAAAAACTGTTTTTT. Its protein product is CASSLVGSTNEKLFF.

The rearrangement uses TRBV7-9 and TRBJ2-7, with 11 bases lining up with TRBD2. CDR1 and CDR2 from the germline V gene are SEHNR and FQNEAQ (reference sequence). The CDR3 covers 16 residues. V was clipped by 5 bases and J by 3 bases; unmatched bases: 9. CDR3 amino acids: CASSAVTSGRFYEQYF. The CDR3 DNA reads TGTGCCAGCAGCGCAGTAACTAGCGGGAGATTCTACGAGCAGTACTTC. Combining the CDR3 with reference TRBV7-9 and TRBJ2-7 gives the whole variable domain DTGVSQNPRHKITKRGQNVTFRCDPISEHNRLYWYRQTLGQGPEFLTYFQNEAQLEKSRLLSDRFSAERPKGSFSTLEIQRTEQGDSAMYLCASSAVTSGRFYEQYFGPGTRLTVT.